These 21 T cell receptor beta chains share one sample of origin, sequenced in a study of OX40 agonist ivuxolimab in advanced cancers. The method was the immunoSEQ multiplex PCR assay. Drawn from immuneACCESS, this table holds only the in-frame rearrangements with V and J called that TCRdb kept. Clones are partly lost; checked studies trace under half to an unresolved V gene and leave the rest unexplained. This sample gives tens of thousands of clones in total; more than 75% of them show up just once. In total, the top ten clones hold roughly 0.32% of the sample. Here the sequenced sample was CD4+ or CD8+ T cells sorted from blood, taken in a trial of the OX40 agonist ivuxolimab. The receptors originated from an adult with an advanced solid tumor such as melanoma, head and neck, liver or kidney cancer.

This chain links TRBV4-3 with TRBJ2-3; 7 bases are a match to TRBD2. The V segment lost 6 bases and the J segment 4 bases; nucleotides outside the gene matches: 10. This CDR3 is built from 15 residues. The germline V gene encodes CDR1 LGHNA and CDR2 YSLEER. CDR3 amino acids: CASSYSAGAADTQYF. The CDR3 DNA reads TGCGCCAGCAGTTACTCGGCGGGAGCCGCAGATACGCAGTATTTT.

V gene TRBV7-3 combines with J gene TRBJ2-2, with a tentative D call TRBD1 (5 bases). Trimming stripped 6 bases from V and 4 bases from J, with 9 bases between. Germline V lookup: CDR1 SGHTA, CDR2 FQGTGA. The CDR3 extends over 13 amino acids. CDR3 coding DNA: TGTGCCAGCAGGTTTGACAGCACCGGGGAGCTGTTTTTT. Translating it yields CASRFDSTGELFF.

The V call is TRBV6-4, the J call TRBJ1-4; maybe TRBD1 (6 bases). CDR1 and CDR2 (germline): MRHNA, SNTAGT. The CDR3 spans 15 residues. Trimming took 1 base from V and 8 from J, leaving 14 bases between them. The CDR3 loop is CASSDCSMRGEKLFF. CDR3 coding DNA: TGTGCCAGCAGTGACTGCAGCATGAGGGGGGAAAAACTGTTTTTT.

The chain is built from TRBV19 and TRBJ1-2, with D maybe TRBD1 (5 bases). Per the germline V gene, CDR1 is LNHDA and CDR2 is SQIVND (reference sequence). The CDR3 extends over 13 amino acids. The V and J ends lost 4 bases and 4 bases respectively, with 10 bases between them. CDR3: CASSRGRAYGYTF. The CDR3 DNA is TGTGCCAGTAGTAGGGGCAGAGCCTATGGCTACACCTTC. Full variable domain (rest looked up from reference TRBV19 and TRBJ1-2): DGGITQSPKYLFRKEGQNVTLSCEQNLNHDAMYWYRQDPGQGLRLIYYSQIVNDFQKGDIAEGYSVSREKKESFPLTVTSAQKNPTAFYLCASSRGRAYGYTFGSGTRLTVV.

The V call is TRBV19, the J call TRBJ1-2; a weak D match, TRBD1 (5 bases). This CDR3 has 13 residues. The germline V gene has CDR1 LNHDA and CDR2 SQIVND (reference sequence). Trimming took off 3 bases at V and 4 bases at J, with 9 bases between the two ends. Here the CDR3 reads CASSIVQGYGYTF. The CDR3 bases are TGTGCCAGTAGTATTGTGCAGGGCTATGGCTACACCTTC.

This clone showed up just once. The chain combines TRBV7-9 with TRBJ1-3; tentative D call: TRBD1 (5 bases). Trimming took off 3 bases at V and 2 bases at J, with 14 bases between the two ends. The CDR3 totals 16 residues. The germline gives CDR1 SEHNR, CDR2 FQNEAQ (reference sequence). The CDR3 loop reads CASSLGRGTTGNTIYF. For the CDR3, the DNA is TGTGCCAGCAGCTTGGGGAGGGGTACCACTGGAAACACCATATATTTT.

Points on this clone: Other nucleotide sequences from this sample produce the same CDR3. This CDR3 reads CASSQDWLAGGEQYF. CDR3 in DNA: TGCGCCAGCAGCCAAGATTGGCTAGCGGGAGGCGAGCAGTACTTC. This chain uses TRBV4-3 with TRBJ2-7; 11 positions agree with TRBD2. CDR3 size: 15 residues. The J segment lost 6 bases and the V segment lost 0 bases, leaving 4 bases of the junction unmatched. Germline CDR1 is LGHNA and CDR2 is YSLEER.

The V gene is TRBV15, the J gene TRBJ2-7; D might be TRBD1 (6 bases). Germline V gives CDR1 LNHNV, CDR2 YYDKDF (reference sequence). The CDR3 totals 13 residues. The ends were cut back, 3 bases at V and 0 bases at J, with 6 bases in the middle. CDR3 sequence (DNA): TGTGCCACCAGCAGGGACAGCTCCTACGAGCAGTACTTC. It yields the protein CATSRDSSYEQYF.

The rearrangement links TRBV11-1 to TRBJ2-3; 7 nucleotides match TRBD2. Per germline, CDR1 SGHAT and CDR2 FQDESV (reference sequence). Trimming at V came to 2 bases and at J to 3 bases, leaving 8 bases not matched to a gene. The CDR3 spans 16 residues. CDR3 amino acids: CASSLSGAGATDTQYF. Written as DNA, the CDR3 is TGTGCCAGCAGCTTAAGTGGGGCGGGAGCGACAGATACGCAGTATTTT.

V gene TRBV5-1 combines with J gene TRBJ2-3; D is perhaps TRBD1 (6 bases). V was clipped by 5 bases and J by 3 bases, with 13 bases between them. Germline V gene lookup returns CDR1 SGHRS and CDR2 YFSETQ. This CDR3 has 14 residues. The CDR3 region has the DNA TGCGCCAGCAGAGGGACACCCATGACAGATACGCAGTATTTT. This translates into CASRGTPMTDTQYF.

The V and J genes are TRBV7-2 and TRBJ2-3; 7 positions match TRBD1. This CDR3 has 14 residues. CDR1 is SGHTA and CDR2 is FQGNSA in the germline V gene. The CDR3 DNA follows: TGTGCTACTTCACCTGACAGGGTAACAGATACGCAGTATTTT. Protein product: CATSPDRVTDTQYF.

V is TRBV18 and J is TRBJ2-5; D perhaps matches TRBD1 (6 bases). The CDR3 loop spans 16 amino acids. Germline lookup yields CDR1 KGHSH and CDR2 LQKENI. V was cut by 3 bases and J by 5 bases, with 19 bases left in between. The CDR3 region is CASSPRAGDGMETQYF. DNA of the CDR3: TGTGCCAGCTCACCCCGGGCAGGGGATGGGATGGAGACCCAGTACTTC. The full variable domain, completed using reference TRBV18 and TRBJ2-5, is NAGVMQNPRHLVRRRGQEARLRCSPMKGHSHVYWYRQLPEEGLKFMVYLQKENIIDESGMPKERFSAEFPKEGPSILRIQQVVRGDSAAYFCASSPRAGDGMETQYFGPGTRLLVL.

The CDR3 bases are TGTGCCAGCTCACCAGTGGACACCCAGATCACTGAAGCTTTCTTT. Its translation is CASSPVDTQITEAFF. The chain recombines TRBV18 with TRBJ1-1; TRBD1 might be the D (5 bases). This CDR3 is 15 amino acids long. Trimming pared 2 bases from V and 4 bases from J, leaving 14 bases between. Germline V gene sequence: CDR1 KGHSH, CDR2 LQKENI. Full variable domain (outside the CDR3, taken from reference TRBV18 and TRBJ1-1): NAGVMQNPRHLVRRRGQEARLRCSPMKGHSHVYWYRQLPEEGLKFMVYLQKENIIDESGMPKERFSAEFPKEGPSILRIQQVVRGDSAAYFCASSPVDTQITEAFFGQGTRLTVV.

V and J are TRBV5-5 and TRBJ2-2; 7 nucleotides align to TRBD2. CDR3 length equals 15 residues. V shed 2 bases, J shed 6 bases, and the junction held 7 bases outside the gene matches. CDR1 and CDR2 from the germline V gene are SGHKS and YYEKEE (reference sequence). In nucleotides, the CDR3 is TGTGCCAGCAGCTTACTAGCGCCTTCGTCCGGGGAGCTGTTTTTT. Amino acid sequence: CASSLLAPSSGELFF.

The chain is built from TRBV28 and TRBJ2-7; D ambiguous. The V end was cut by 7 bases, the J end by 1 base, with 17 bases between. The CDR3 contains 15 residues. Germline V gene sequence: CDR1 MDHEN, CDR2 SYDVKM. CDR3 amino acids: CASTSPRLVSYEQYF. In DNA, the CDR3 is TGTGCCAGCACGTCCCCGCGGCTCGTATCCTACGAGCAGTACTTC. The complete variable domain, with remaining parts taken from reference TRBV28 and TRBJ2-7, reads DVKVTQSSRYLVKRTGEKVFLECVQDMDHENMFWYRQDPGLGLRLIYFSYDVKMKEKGDIPEGYSVSREKKERFSLILESASTNQTSMYLCASTSPRLVSYEQYFGPGTRLTVT.

This clone showed up just a few times. The chain links TRBV15 to TRBJ2-7, with D uncertain. V was pared by 11 bases and J by 2 bases, with 16 bases between. The CDR3 totals 13 residues. Germline V gene data show CDR1 as LNHNV and CDR2 as YYDKDF (reference sequence). The CDR3 bases are TGTGCCGGGTCCCCCGGAAACACCTACGAGCAGTACTTC. Its protein is CAGSPGNTYEQYF.

The chain recombines TRBV7-2 with TRBJ2-7, with unresolved D. Trimming cost V 5 bases and J 3 bases, with 5 bases left between them. The germline CDR1 and CDR2 sequences are SGHTA and FQGNSA. The CDR3 is made up of 11 amino acids. CDR3 protein: CASSDHYEQYF. The CDR3 region has the DNA TGTGCCAGCAGCGATCACTACGAGCAGTACTTC.

The gene calls are TRBV7-6 and TRBJ2-1; maybe TRBD2 (6 bases). The germline CDR1 and CDR2 sequences are SGHVS and FNYEAQ. The V end lost 7 bases, the J end lost 6 bases, and 19 bases lay between the germline ends. CDR3 size: 15 residues. In nucleotides, the CDR3 is TGTGCCAGCACCCCACCGGGGACTTCGAGCAATGAGCAGTTCTTC. Its protein is CASTPPGTSSNEQFF.

Comment on this clone: This same CDR3 is encoded by further DNA sequences in the sample. The V and J genes are TRBV15 and TRBJ1-2, with TRBD1 identical over 10 bases. The germline V gene encodes CDR1 LNHNV and CDR2 YYDKDF (reference sequence). The length of the CDR3 is 14 residues. V lost 3 bases, J lost 2 bases, and 0 bases stayed unmatched. Here the CDR3 reads CATSRDRGNYGYTF. The CDR3 nucleotides are TGTGCCACCAGCAGGGACAGGGGGAACTATGGCTACACCTTC.

The CDR3 DNA sequence: TGTGCCAGCAGACCCGGACTAGCCAAAGATACGCAGTATTTT. It encodes CASRPGLAKDTQYF. The chain couples TRBV6-6 to TRBJ2-3; 8 nucleotides match TRBD2. The length of the CDR3 is 14 residues. V was clipped by 6 bases and J by 5 bases; unmatched bases: 7. The germline CDR1 and CDR2 sequences are MNHNY and SVGAGI (reference sequence).

Here the CDR3 reads CASSQEKGAGNEKLFF. The CDR3, as DNA: TGCGCCAGCAGCCAAGAAAAGGGGGCAGGGAATGAAAAACTGTTTTTT. The chain recombines TRBV4-1 with TRBJ1-4; TRBD1 matches 7 bases. Germline loops: CDR1 MGHRA, CDR2 YSYEKL. J lost 5 bases, V lost 0 bases, and 6 bases had no gene match. The length of the CDR3 is 16 residues.